The text below deals with one T cell receptor (beta chain). Its antigen is not identified. Looked up from germline, CDR1 is DFQATT and CDR2 is SNEGSKA (reference sequence). Trimming shortened V by 8 bases and J by 6 bases, and 8 bases separated the two germline ends. CDR3 length: 10 amino acids. These data belong to a study of identical twins. Study-wide points: It was possible that invariant MAIT and iNKT cells partly confounded the zero-insertion analyses. In monozygotic twins, models underestimated the sharing of out-of-frame TCR alpha. Findings depended on cross-sectional statistics rather than tracking the same donors.

TCRdb independently ran MiXCR on the 5' RACE reads; one entry per CDR3 protein. The sample yields hundreds of thousands of distinct CDR3 sequences, around a tenth seen once. This chain uses TRBV20-1 with TRBJ2-1; D gene ambiguous. Material for sequencing was memory (CD45RO+) T cells sorted from blood. This TCR derives from a woman aged 18-30 years in good health. For the CDR3, the DNA is TGCAGTACCCTAATCAATGAGCAGTTCTTC. Translated, it gives CSTLINEQFF.